This entry lists 5 T cell receptor beta chains sequenced from one sample in a study of long-term antiretroviral therapy in people with HIV. The authors ran the immunoSEQ assay, v3.0, at survey level. Sequencing used immunoSEQ multiplex PCR; TCRdb keeps in-frame clones, though not all of them. This table has about 33,000 clones, over 65% appearing once. The sequenced sample was unsorted PBMCs, obtained 2 years after starting antiretroviral therapy. All receptors derive from a woman aged 50 to 60 with HIV.

The chain links TRBV7-3 to TRBJ2-5; 7 positions agree with TRBD1. The V gene end was trimmed by 5 bases and the J gene end by 4 bases; junction bases not matched to a gene: 4. The length of the CDR3 is 13 residues. The germline V gene has CDR1 SGHTA and CDR2 FQGTGA. The CDR3 nucleotides are TGTGCCAGCAGCCAAGACAGGGCAGAGACCCAGTACTTC. Amino acids: CASSQDRAETQYF. Drawing the rest from reference TRBV7-3 and TRBJ2-5, the complete variable domain is GAGVSQTPSNKVTEKGKYVELRCDPISGHTALYWYRQSLGQGPEFLIYFQGTGAADDSGLPNDRFFAVRPEGSVSTLKIQRTERGDSAVYLCASSQDRAETQYFGPGTRLLVL.

This chain joins TRBV19 and TRBJ2-2; D gene ambiguous. The CDR3 is 13 residues long. Germline loops: CDR1 LNHDA, CDR2 SQIVND (reference sequence). V lost 6 bases, J lost 2 bases, and 7 bases lay in between. The CDR3 DNA sequence: TGTGCCAGTAGGGGATCTAACACCGGGGAGCTGTTTTTT. The encoded protein is CASRGSNTGELFF.

V usage is TRBV5-1 and J usage is TRBJ2-3; D remains ambiguous. Per germline, CDR1 SGHRS and CDR2 YFSETQ. V dropped 0 bases and J dropped 5 bases, with 7 bases sitting between them. This CDR3 is built from 13 residues. CDR3 DNA sequence: TGCGCCAGCAGCTTGGAGTTGGGAGATACGCAGTATTTT. Translation: CASSLELGDTQYF.

V usage is TRBV7-3 and J usage is TRBJ2-6; D is perhaps TRBD2 (5 bases). Trimming shortened V by 5 bases and J by 2 bases, and 7 bases separated the two germline ends. This CDR3 is built from 14 residues. CDR1 is SGHTA, CDR2 FQGTGA, per germline. In DNA, the CDR3 is TGTGCCAGCAGCCCGCGGGCTGGGGCCAACGTCCTGACTTTC. Its protein product is CASSPRAGANVLTF.

The chain combines TRBV28 with TRBJ1-5, with TRBD1 as a possible D gene (5 bases). Trimming took off 2 bases at V and 6 bases at J, with 11 bases between the two ends. CDR3 length: 14 amino acids. Germline V lookup: CDR1 MDHEN, CDR2 SYDVKM. The CDR3 DNA is TGTGCCAGCAGTTTACAGGGATGGGGTCAGCCCCAGCATTTT. Translation gives CASSLQGWGQPQHF.